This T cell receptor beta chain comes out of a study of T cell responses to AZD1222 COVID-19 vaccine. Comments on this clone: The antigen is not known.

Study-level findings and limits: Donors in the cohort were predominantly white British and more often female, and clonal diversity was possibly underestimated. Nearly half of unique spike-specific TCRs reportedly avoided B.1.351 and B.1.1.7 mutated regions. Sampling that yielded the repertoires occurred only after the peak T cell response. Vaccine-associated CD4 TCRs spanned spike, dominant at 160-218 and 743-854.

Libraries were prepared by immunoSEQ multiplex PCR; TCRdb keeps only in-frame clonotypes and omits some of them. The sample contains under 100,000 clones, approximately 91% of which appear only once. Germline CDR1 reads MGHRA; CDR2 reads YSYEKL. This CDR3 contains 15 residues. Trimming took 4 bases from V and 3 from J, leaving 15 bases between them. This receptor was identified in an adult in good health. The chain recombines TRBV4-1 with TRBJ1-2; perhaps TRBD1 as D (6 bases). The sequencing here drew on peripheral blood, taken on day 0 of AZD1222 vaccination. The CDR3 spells CASSPDRGGDYGYTF. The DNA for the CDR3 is TGCGCCAGCAGCCCAGACCGAGGGGGGGACTATGGCTACACCTTC.